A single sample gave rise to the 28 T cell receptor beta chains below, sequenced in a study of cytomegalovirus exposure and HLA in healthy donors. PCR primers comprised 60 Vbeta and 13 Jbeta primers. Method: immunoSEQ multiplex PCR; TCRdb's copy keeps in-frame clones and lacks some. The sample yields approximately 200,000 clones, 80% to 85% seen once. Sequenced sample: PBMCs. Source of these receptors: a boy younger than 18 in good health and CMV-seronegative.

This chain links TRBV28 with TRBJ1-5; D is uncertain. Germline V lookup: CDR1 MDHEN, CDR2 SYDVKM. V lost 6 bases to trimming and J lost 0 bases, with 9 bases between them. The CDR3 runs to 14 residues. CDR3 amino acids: CASSLDYSNQPQHF. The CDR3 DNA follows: TGTGCCAGCAGCTTGGACTATAGCAATCAGCCCCAGCATTTT.

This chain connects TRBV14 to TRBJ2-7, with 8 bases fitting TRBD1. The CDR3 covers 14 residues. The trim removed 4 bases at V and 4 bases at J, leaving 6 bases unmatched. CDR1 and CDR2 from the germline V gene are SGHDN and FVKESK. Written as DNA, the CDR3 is TGTGCCAGCAGCCGAGGACAGGGTGTATACGAGCAGTACTTC. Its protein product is CASSRGQGVYEQYF.

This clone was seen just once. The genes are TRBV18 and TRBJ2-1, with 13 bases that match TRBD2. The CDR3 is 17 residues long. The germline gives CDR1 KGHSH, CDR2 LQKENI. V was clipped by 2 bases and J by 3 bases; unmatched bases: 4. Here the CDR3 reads CASSPIGLAGDYNEQFF. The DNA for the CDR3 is TGTGCCAGCTCACCAATAGGACTAGCGGGAGACTACAATGAGCAGTTCTTC.

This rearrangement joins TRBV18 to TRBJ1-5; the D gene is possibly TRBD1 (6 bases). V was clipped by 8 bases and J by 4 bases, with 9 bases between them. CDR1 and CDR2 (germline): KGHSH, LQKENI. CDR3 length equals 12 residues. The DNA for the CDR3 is TGTGCCAGCCCTACAGGGAATCAGCCCCAGCATTTT. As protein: CASPTGNQPQHF. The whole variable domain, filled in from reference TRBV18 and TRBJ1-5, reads NAGVMQNPRHLVRRRGQEARLRCSPMKGHSHVYWYRQLPEEGLKFMVYLQKENIIDESGMPKERFSAEFPKEGPSILRIQQVVRGDSAAYFCASPTGNQPQHFGDGTRLSIL.

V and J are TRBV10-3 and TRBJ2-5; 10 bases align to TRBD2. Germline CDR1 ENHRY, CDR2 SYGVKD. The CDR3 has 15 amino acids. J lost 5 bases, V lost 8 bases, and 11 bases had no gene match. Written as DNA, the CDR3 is TGTGCCATCTCCCTCGCTAGCGGGAGTTCTGAGACCCAGTACTTC. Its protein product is CAISLASGSSETQYF.

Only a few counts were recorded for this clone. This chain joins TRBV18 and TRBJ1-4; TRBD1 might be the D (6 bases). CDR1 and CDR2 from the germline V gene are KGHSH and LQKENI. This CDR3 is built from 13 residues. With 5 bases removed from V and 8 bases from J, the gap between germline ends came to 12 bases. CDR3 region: CASSMTGNEKLFF. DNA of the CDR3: TGTGCCAGCTCAATGACAGGCAACGAAAAACTGTTTTTT. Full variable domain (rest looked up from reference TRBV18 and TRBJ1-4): NAGVMQNPRHLVRRRGQEARLRCSPMKGHSHVYWYRQLPEEGLKFMVYLQKENIIDESGMPKERFSAEFPKEGPSILRIQQVVRGDSAAYFCASSMTGNEKLFFGSGTQLSVL.

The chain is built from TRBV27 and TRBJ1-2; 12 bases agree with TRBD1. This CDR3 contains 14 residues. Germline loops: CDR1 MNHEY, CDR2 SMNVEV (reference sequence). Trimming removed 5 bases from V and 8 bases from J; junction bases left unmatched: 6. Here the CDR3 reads CASSRQGQGAGYTF. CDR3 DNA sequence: TGTGCCAGCAGTAGACAGGGACAGGGGGCGGGCTACACCTTC.

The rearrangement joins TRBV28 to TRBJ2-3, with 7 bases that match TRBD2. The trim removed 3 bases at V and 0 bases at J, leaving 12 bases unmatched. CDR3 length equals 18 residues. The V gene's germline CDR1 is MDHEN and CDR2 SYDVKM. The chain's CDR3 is CASSFVGRVGASTDTQYF. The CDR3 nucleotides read TGTGCCAGCAGTTTTGTTGGGAGGGTGGGTGCTAGCACAGATACGCAGTATTTT. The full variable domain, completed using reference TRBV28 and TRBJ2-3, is DVKVTQSSRYLVKRTGEKVFLECVQDMDHENMFWYRQDPGLGLRLIYFSYDVKMKEKGDIPEGYSVSREKKERFSLILESASTNQTSMYLCASSFVGRVGASTDTQYFGPGTRLTVL.

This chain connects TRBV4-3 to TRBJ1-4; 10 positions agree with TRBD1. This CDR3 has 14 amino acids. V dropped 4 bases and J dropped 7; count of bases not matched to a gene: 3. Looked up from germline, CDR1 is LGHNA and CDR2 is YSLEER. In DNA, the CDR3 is TGCGCCAGCAGCCTAGACAGGGGGCTTGAAAAACTGTTTTTT. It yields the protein CASSLDRGLEKLFF.

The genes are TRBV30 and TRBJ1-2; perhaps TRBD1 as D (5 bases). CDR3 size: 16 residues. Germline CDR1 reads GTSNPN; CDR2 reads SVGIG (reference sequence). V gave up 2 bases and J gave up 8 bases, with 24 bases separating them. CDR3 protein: CAWSLPGGRRLGGYTF. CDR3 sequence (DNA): TGTGCCTGGAGTCTCCCGGGGGGTCGGCGGTTGGGGGGCTACACCTTC.

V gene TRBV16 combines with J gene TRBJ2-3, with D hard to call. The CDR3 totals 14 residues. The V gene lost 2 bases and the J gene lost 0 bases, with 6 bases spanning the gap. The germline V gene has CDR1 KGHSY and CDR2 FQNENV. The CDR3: CASSQPRSTDTQYF. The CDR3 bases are TGTGCCAGCAGCCAACCTCGGAGCACAGATACGCAGTATTTT. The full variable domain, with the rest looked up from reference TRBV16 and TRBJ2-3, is GEEVAQTPKHLVRGEGQKAKLYCAPIKGHSYVFWYQQVLKNEFKFLISFQNENVFDETGMPKERFSAKCLPNSPCSLEIQATKLEDSAVYFCASSQPRSTDTQYFGPGTRLTVL.

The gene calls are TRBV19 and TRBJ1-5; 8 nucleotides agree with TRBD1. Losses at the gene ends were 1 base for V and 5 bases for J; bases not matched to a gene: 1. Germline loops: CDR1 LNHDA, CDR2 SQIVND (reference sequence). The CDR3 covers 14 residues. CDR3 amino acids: CASSIAGGDQPQHF. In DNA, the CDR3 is TGTGCCAGTAGTATAGCAGGGGGCGATCAGCCCCAGCATTTT.

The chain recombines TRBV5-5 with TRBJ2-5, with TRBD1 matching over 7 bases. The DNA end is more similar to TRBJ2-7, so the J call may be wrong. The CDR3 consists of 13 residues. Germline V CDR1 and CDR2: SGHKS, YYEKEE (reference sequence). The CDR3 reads CASSWTGYYEQYF. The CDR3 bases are TGTGCCAGCAGCTGGACAGGATACTACGAGCAGTACTTC.

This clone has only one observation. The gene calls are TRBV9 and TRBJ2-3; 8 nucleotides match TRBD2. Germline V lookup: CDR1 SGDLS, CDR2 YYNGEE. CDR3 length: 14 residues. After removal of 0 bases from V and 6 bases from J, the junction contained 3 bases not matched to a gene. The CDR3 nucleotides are TGTGCCAGCAGCGTAGCGGGACTAGTGGATACGCAGTATTTT. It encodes CASSVAGLVDTQYF.

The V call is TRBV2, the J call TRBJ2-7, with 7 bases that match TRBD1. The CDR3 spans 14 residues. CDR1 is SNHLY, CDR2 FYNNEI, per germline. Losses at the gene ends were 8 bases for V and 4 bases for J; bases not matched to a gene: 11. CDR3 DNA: TGTGCCAGCCGATGGGACAGACCCTCTTACGAGCAGTACTTC. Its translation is CASRWDRPSYEQYF. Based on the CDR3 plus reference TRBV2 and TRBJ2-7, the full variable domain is EPEVTQTPSHQVTQMGQEVILRCVPISNHLYFYWYRQILGQKVEFLVSFYNNEISEKSEIFDDQFSVERPDGSNFTLKIRSTKLEDSAMYFCASRWDRPSYEQYFGPGTRLTVT.

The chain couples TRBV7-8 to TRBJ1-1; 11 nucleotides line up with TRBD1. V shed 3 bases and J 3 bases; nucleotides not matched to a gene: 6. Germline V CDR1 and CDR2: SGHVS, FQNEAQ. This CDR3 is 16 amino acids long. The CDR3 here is CASSFLGTGGDTEAFF. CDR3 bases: TGTGCCAGCAGCTTCCTCGGGACAGGGGGAGACACTGAAGCTTTCTTT.

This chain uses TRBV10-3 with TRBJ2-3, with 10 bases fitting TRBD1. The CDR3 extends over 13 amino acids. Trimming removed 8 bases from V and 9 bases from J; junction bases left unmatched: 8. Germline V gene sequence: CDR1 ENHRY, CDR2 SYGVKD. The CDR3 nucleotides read TGTGCCATCTACACCGGGACAGGGGACACGCAGTATTTT. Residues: CAIYTGTGDTQYF.

The CDR3 nucleotides read TGTGCCAGCAGCGTAGACCTCCCAGGCAGGGCCATAACTGGTGGCTACACCTTC. Protein: CASSVDLPGRAITGGYTF. The V gene is TRBV9, the J gene TRBJ1-2; the D gene is possibly TRBD1 (5 bases). From germline, CDR1 is SGDLS and CDR2 YYNGEE. The CDR3 sequence is 18 residues long. Trimming removed 0 bases from V and 7 bases from J, with 25 bases in between.

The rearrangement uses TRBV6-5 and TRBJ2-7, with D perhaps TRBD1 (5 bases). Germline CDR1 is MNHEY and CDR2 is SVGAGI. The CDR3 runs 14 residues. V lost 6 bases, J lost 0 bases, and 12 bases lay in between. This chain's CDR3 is CASSRTRSSYEQYF. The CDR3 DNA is TGTGCCAGCAGCCGGACAAGGAGCTCCTACGAGCAGTACTTC.

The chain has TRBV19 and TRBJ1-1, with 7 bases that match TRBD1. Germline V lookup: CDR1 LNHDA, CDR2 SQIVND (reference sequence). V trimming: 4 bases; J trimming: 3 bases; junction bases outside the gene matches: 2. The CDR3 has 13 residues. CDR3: CASSNQGDTEAFF. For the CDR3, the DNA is TGTGCCAGTAGTAATCAGGGGGACACTGAAGCTTTCTTT.

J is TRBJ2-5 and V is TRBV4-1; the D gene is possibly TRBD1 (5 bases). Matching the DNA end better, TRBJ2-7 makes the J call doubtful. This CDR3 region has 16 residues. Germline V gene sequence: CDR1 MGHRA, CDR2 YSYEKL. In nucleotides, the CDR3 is TGCGCCAGCAGCCAACCCCGGACATCCTCCCCCCACGAGCAGTACTTC. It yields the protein CASSQPRTSSPHEQYF.

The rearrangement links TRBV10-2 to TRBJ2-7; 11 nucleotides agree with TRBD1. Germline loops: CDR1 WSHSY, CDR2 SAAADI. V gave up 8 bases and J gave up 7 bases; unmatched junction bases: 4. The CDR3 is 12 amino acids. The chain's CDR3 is CASGTGGYEQYF. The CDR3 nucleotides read TGCGCCAGCGGGACAGGGGGATATGAGCAGTACTTC.

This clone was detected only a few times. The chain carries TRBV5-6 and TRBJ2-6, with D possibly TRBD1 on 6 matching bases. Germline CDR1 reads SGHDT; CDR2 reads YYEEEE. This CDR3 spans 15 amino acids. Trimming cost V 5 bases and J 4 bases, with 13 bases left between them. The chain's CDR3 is CASRFQGTGANVLTF. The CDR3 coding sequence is TGTGCCAGCAGGTTTCAGGGGACCGGGGCCAACGTCCTGACTTTC.

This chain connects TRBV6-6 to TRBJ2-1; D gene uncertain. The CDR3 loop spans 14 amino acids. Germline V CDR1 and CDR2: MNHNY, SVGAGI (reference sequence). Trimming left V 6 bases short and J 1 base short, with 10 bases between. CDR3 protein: CASRGDGSYNEQFF. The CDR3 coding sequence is TGTGCCAGCAGGGGCGATGGATCCTACAATGAGCAGTTCTTC.

The CDR3 is CASSRTGLLSGELFF. The DNA of the CDR3 is TGTGCCAGCAGTCGAACGGGACTGTTATCCGGGGAGCTGTTTTTT. The V and J genes are TRBV28 and TRBJ2-2; weak D call: TRBD2 (6 bases). This CDR3 region has 15 residues. The V gene's germline CDR1 is MDHEN and CDR2 SYDVKM. V was cut by 5 bases and J by 6 bases, with 16 bases left in between.

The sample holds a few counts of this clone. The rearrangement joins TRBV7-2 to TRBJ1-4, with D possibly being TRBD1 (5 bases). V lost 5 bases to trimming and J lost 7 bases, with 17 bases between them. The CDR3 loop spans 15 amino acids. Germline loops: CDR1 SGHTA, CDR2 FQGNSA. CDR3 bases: TGTGCCAGCAGCACCTCAGGGAAGGTCGGTGAAAAACTGTTTTTT. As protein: CASSTSGKVGEKLFF.

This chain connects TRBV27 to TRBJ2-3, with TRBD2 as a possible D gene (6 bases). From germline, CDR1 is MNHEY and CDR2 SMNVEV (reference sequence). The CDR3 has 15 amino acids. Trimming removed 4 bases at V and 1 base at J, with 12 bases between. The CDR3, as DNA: TGTGCCAGCAGTTCCCCGCGGGGCCGCACAGATACGCAGTATTTT. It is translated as CASSSPRGRTDTQYF.

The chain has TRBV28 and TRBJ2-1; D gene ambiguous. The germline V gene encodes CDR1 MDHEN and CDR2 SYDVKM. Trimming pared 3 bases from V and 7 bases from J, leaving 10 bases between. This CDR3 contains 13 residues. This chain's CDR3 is CASSLAVLNEQFF. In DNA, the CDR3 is TGTGCCAGCAGTTTGGCGGTTTTGAATGAGCAGTTCTTC. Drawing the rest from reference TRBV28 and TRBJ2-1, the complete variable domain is DVKVTQSSRYLVKRTGEKVFLECVQDMDHENMFWYRQDPGLGLRLIYFSYDVKMKEKGDIPEGYSVSREKKERFSLILESASTNQTSMYLCASSLAVLNEQFFGPGTRLTVL.